The 14 T cell receptor beta chains in this list originate from one sample, sequenced in a study of blood T cell repertoires in COVID-19. The repertoire was sequenced with immunoSEQ multiplex PCR; TCRdb's copy has only in-frame clones and lacks some. The table includes approximately 230,000 clones, 70% to 85% detected once. Sequenced material: PBMCs or T cells enriched from blood (not recorded which). The origin of the receptors is a man aged 40-49 years who had recovered from COVID-19.

The chain combines TRBV12-3 or TRBV12-4 with TRBJ2-7, with D perhaps TRBD2 (7 bases). The CDR3 has 13 amino acids. The V and J ends lost 5 bases and 2 bases respectively, with 10 bases between them. The CDR3 bases are TGTGCCAGCAGTAGGGGGGGAACCTACGAGCAGTACTTC. This sequence encodes CASSRGGTYEQYF.

This sequence joins TRBV28 and TRBJ1-1, with D maybe TRBD1 (6 bases). V lost 5 bases and J 9 bases, leaving 10 bases between the germline ends. There are 11 residues in the CDR3. Germline lookup yields CDR1 MDHEN and CDR2 SYDVKM. The CDR3 sequence: CASSGTTKAFF. In nucleotides, the CDR3 is TGTGCCAGCAGTGGGACAACGAAAGCTTTCTTT.

The table lists this clone with a few counts. This chain connects TRBV7-3 to TRBJ1-2; D is ambiguous. V lost 2 bases, J lost 5 bases, and 9 bases lay in between. This CDR3 has 13 residues. Germline loops: CDR1 SGHTA, CDR2 FQGTGA. The CDR3 coding sequence is TGTGCCAGCAGCTTAGGCGGATCATATGGCTACACCTTC. Its translation is CASSLGGSYGYTF.

This clone was observed once. V is TRBV7-2 and J is TRBJ2-2, with D maybe TRBD2 (6 bases). CDR1 SGHTA and CDR2 FQGNSA come from the germline V gene. Trimming took 5 bases from V and 8 from J, leaving 18 bases between them. The CDR3 extends over 15 amino acids. CDR3 nucleotide sequence: TGTGCCAGCAGCCTACGGGGGTCCTACGGTGGGGAGCTGTTTTTT. Encoded protein: CASSLRGSYGGELFF.

J is TRBJ2-1 and V is TRBV12-3 or TRBV12-4; TRBD2 matches at 9 bases. V lost 5 bases, J lost 13 bases, and 6 bases stayed unmatched. This CDR3 region has 12 residues. DNA for the CDR3: TGTGCCAGCAGTCAGGGCGGGGGGGACCAGTTCTTC. The encoded protein is CASSQGGGDQFF.

The chain carries TRBV6-5 and TRBJ1-2, with 7 bases matching TRBD1. With 5 bases clipped from V and 8 bases from J, the junction kept 11 bases outside the gene matches. CDR1 is MNHEY, CDR2 SVGAGI, per germline. CDR3 length equals 14 residues. CDR3 DNA sequence: TGTGCCAGCAGTCGTGAAACAGGGGTGACGGGCTACACCTTC. Translation gives CASSRETGVTGYTF.

The V gene is TRBV10-3, the J gene TRBJ2-1, with 7 bases matching TRBD1. The CDR3 loop spans 17 amino acids. The ends lost 6 bases at V and 5 bases at J; junction bases unmatched: 16. Per germline, CDR1 ENHRY and CDR2 SYGVKD. The CDR3 loop reads CAISGDRDSGLNNEQFF. CDR3 sequence (DNA): TGTGCCATCAGCGGGGACCGGGACAGCGGCCTGAACAATGAGCAGTTCTTC.

The chain joins TRBV19 to TRBJ2-3, with 10 nucleotides matching TRBD2. There are 15 residues in the CDR3. CDR1 LNHDA and CDR2 SQIVND come from the germline V gene (reference sequence). V dropped 1 base and J dropped 7; count of bases not matched to a gene: 5. The CDR3 spells CASSIGGTSAYTQYF. The CDR3 bases are TGTGCCAGTAGTATAGGTGGGACTAGCGCATATACGCAGTATTTT.

This clone has a single count. The rearrangement uses TRBV27 and TRBJ1-6, with D hard to call. Germline assignment: CDR1 MNHEY and CDR2 SMNVEV (reference sequence). The V and J ends lost 2 bases and 0 bases respectively, with 11 bases between them. This CDR3 has 17 amino acids. The CDR3 here is CASSLGGYASYNSPLHF. Written as DNA, the CDR3 is TGTGCCAGCAGTTTAGGAGGATACGCCTCCTATAATTCACCCCTCCACTTT.

The chain carries TRBV19 and TRBJ2-7; D ambiguous. V was shortened by 5 bases and J by 2 bases, with 16 bases between the two germline ends. This CDR3 has 15 amino acids. Germline lookup yields CDR1 LNHDA and CDR2 SQIVND (reference sequence). The CDR3 here is CASSVTGGSPYEQYF. The DNA for the CDR3 is TGTGCCAGTAGTGTCACGGGTGGATCCCCCTACGAGCAGTACTTC.

The CDR3 sequence: CASSTHNYEQYF. In DNA form, the CDR3 reads TGTGCCAGTAGTACCCACAACTACGAGCAGTACTTC. V is TRBV19 and J is TRBJ2-7; D gene unclear. This CDR3 is built from 12 residues. V dropped 4 bases and J dropped 3 bases, with 7 bases sitting between them. From germline, CDR1 is LNHDA and CDR2 SQIVND (reference sequence).

The chain links TRBV9 to TRBJ1-1; D is undetermined. The CDR3 runs 12 residues. Germline lookup yields CDR1 SGDLS and CDR2 YYNGEE. V dropped 4 bases and J dropped 4 bases, with 8 bases sitting between them. The CDR3 sequence is CASSPYGTEAFF. The CDR3 coding sequence is TGTGCCAGCAGCCCCTATGGCACTGAAGCTTTCTTT.

In this sample, this clone turned up a few times. The chain combines TRBV2 with TRBJ2-3; no clear D gene. The V gene lost 2 bases and the J gene lost 5 bases, with 5 bases spanning the gap. The CDR3 is 12 residues long. Germline CDR1 and CDR2: SNHLY and FYNNEI. CDR3 sequence (DNA): TGTGCCAGCAGTGAACAGGTAGATACGCAGTATTTT. Translation: CASSEQVDTQYF.

The chain joins TRBV21-1 to TRBJ1-5. TRBV21-1 corresponds to a pseudogene. There are 19 residues in the CDR3. The CDR3 DNA reads as TGTGCCAGCAGCTCGATGCGTCGTACGGGGGGTAAAAGCAATCAGCCCCAGCATTTT. It codes for CASSSMRRTGGKSNQPQHF.